This entry lists 14 T cell receptor beta chains sequenced from one sample in a study of shared clonotypes between healthy human individuals. Assay used: immunoSEQ multiplex PCR; TCRdb lists only in-frame clones, some missing. The table lists around 1.9 million clones, around 95% of them singletons, with under 2% in the top ten. It was CD45RO-negative cells, positively selected for CCR7, that made up naive CD8 cells, with terminally differentiated effector memory CD45RA+ cells excluded. The material sequenced was naive CD8+ T cells from PBMCs. Receptor source: a man younger than 35 in good health. Some clones in this sample may be carry-over from other donors' samples.

In this sample, this clone turned up once. V gene TRBV27 combines with J gene TRBJ2-4, with no clear D. CDR3 length: 13 residues. Germline V gives CDR1 MNHEY, CDR2 SMNVEV (reference sequence). V lost 5 bases, J lost 9 bases, and 14 bases lay in between. The CDR3 nucleotides read TGTGCCAGCAGTACTCGGGTCGCAACCATTCAGTACTTC. It specifies CASSTRVATIQYF.

The chain is built from TRBV29-1 and TRBJ2-1; a weak D match, TRBD2 (6 bases). V was shortened by 5 bases and J by 8 bases, with 22 bases between the two germline ends. This CDR3 contains 15 residues. Germline CDR1 SQVTM, CDR2 ANQGSEA. CDR3 DNA sequence: TGCAGCGTTAAAATTAGCGGTCATACGGCGTATGAGCAGTTCTTC. Amino acid sequence: CSVKISGHTAYEQFF.

The V gene is TRBV27, the J gene TRBJ2-7; D gene uncertain. In germline, CDR1 is MNHEY, CDR2 SMNVEV (reference sequence). Deletions cut 7 bases from V and 6 bases from J, with 19 bases between. The CDR3 sequence is 14 residues long. CDR3 sequence reads: CASKIGPVAPEQYF. CDR3 sequence (DNA): TGTGCCAGCAAAATAGGACCGGTCGCTCCCGAGCAGTACTTC.

This clone was found once. The chain combines TRBV5-1 with TRBJ1-2; no firm D call. The V and J ends lost 0 bases and 8 bases respectively, with 17 bases between them. This CDR3 has 15 residues. The germline gives CDR1 SGHRS, CDR2 YFSETQ. DNA for the CDR3: TGCGCCAGCAGCTTGGGAGAAATACTTAATCGGGGCTACACCTTC. Translated, it gives CASSLGEILNRGYTF.

This clone was picked up one time. The rearrangement uses TRBV29-1 and TRBJ2-2, with D perhaps TRBD1 (5 bases). V lost 2 bases and J 1 base, leaving 5 bases between the germline ends. The germline gives CDR1 SQVTM, CDR2 ANQGSEA. The CDR3 length is 13 residues. The CDR3 DNA reads as TGCAGCGTTGAAACAGGGAACACCGGGGAGCTGTTTTTT. Translation gives CSVETGNTGELFF.

Concerning this clone itself: The same CDR3 also results from other DNA sequences found in this sample. V gene TRBV27 combines with J gene TRBJ2-1; tentatively, D is TRBD2 (6 bases). Trimming removed 4 bases at V and 7 bases at J, with 8 bases between. The CDR3 length is 12 residues. The germline V gene has CDR1 MNHEY and CDR2 SMNVEV (reference sequence). CDR3 sequence (DNA): TGTGCCAGCAGTTCGGGACTGAATGAGCAGTTCTTC. It translates to CASSSGLNEQFF.

The rearrangement joins TRBV5-4 to TRBJ2-2; TRBD1 or TRBD2 may be the D gene (5 bases each). This CDR3 spans 14 amino acids. Trimming pared 0 bases from V and 6 bases from J, leaving 9 bases between. CDR1 is SGHNT, CDR2 YYREEE, per germline (reference sequence). CDR3 sequence (DNA): TGTGCCAGCAGCTTGGCCTGGGGGTCCGGGGAGCTGTTTTTT. It codes for CASSLAWGSGELFF.

The chain is built from TRBV18 and TRBJ1-4; D remains unclear. Trimming took off 6 bases at V and 0 bases at J, with 23 bases between the two ends. The CDR3 covers 19 residues. The germline gives CDR1 KGHSH, CDR2 LQKENI. This chain's CDR3 is CASSATTGAREATNEKLFF. CDR3 sequence (DNA): TGTGCCAGCTCCGCGACCACCGGAGCCAGAGAAGCAACTAATGAAAAACTGTTTTTT.

This clone was seen a handful of times. The V gene is TRBV30, the J gene TRBJ1-1; D may be TRBD1 (5 bases). CDR1 is GTSNPN and CDR2 is SVGIG in the germline V gene (reference sequence). Trimming took 0 bases from V and 5 from J, leaving 16 bases between them. The CDR3 loop spans 15 amino acids. The CDR3 is CAWSVLEGKGTEAFF. The CDR3 coding sequence is TGTGCCTGGAGTGTATTGGAGGGGAAGGGGACTGAAGCTTTCTTT.

The chain recombines TRBV9 with TRBJ2-2; D is unresolved. This CDR3 comprises 16 residues. Trimming took 7 bases from V and 4 from J, leaving 20 bases between them. CDR1 is SGDLS and CDR2 is YYNGEE in the germline V gene. CDR3 bases: TGTGCCAGCGCGCCTGGCGGTGTCGCGAGCACCGGGGAGCTGTTTTTT. Protein sequence: CASAPGGVASTGELFF.

The V gene is TRBV4-2, the J gene TRBJ2-4, with D possibly TRBD2 on 8 matching bases. The CDR3 sequence is 18 residues long. The V end was cut by 0 bases, the J end by 9 bases, with 24 bases between. Per germline, CDR1 LGHNA and CDR2 YNFKEQ. This CDR3 reads CASSQDPGGTPPGGIQYF. The CDR3 DNA is TGTGCCAGCAGCCAAGATCCGGGAGGGACACCCCCAGGGGGCATTCAGTACTTC.

With respect to this clone: Other DNA sequences in the same sample also yield this CDR3. The CDR3 region is CSARRGNEQFF. The CDR3 nucleotides are TGCAGTGCTAGGCGGGGCAATGAGCAGTTCTTC. The chain combines TRBV20-1 with TRBJ2-1; the D gene is possibly TRBD2 (6 bases). The length of the CDR3 is 11 residues. The ends were cut back, 3 bases at V and 6 bases at J, with 6 bases in the middle. CDR1 DFQATT and CDR2 SNEGSKA come from the germline V gene (reference sequence).

The CDR3 DNA reads TGTGCCAGCAGTTTTAGGGCTAACCAAGAGACCCAGTACTTC. It translates to CASSFRANQETQYF. J is TRBJ2-5 and V is TRBV28, with D unresolved. The CDR3 covers 14 residues. V gave up 3 bases and J gave up 0 bases, with 8 bases separating them. Germline CDR1 MDHEN, CDR2 SYDVKM.

In the case of this clone: The same CDR3 also results from other DNA sequences found in this sample. The CDR3: CASSSGGENTEAFF. CDR3 sequence (DNA): TGTGCCAGCAGTTCAGGGGGAGAGAACACTGAAGCTTTCTTT. The rearrangement joins TRBV28 to TRBJ1-1, with 7 bases aligning to TRBD1. The V and J ends lost 4 bases and 1 base, in that order; junction bases with no gene match: 3. This CDR3 has 14 amino acids. Germline assignment: CDR1 MDHEN and CDR2 SYDVKM.